The entry below gives a single T cell receptor beta chain sequence along with its context. There is no known antigen for this receptor. An end of the junction does not agree with germline; a read error may underlie this. The data were taken from a study of blood T cell repertoires in COVID-19 (dated by TCRdb to 2020 to 2021). Regarding the complete study: The collaborator samples originated in the United States, Italy and Spain and spanned the acute and convalescent phases of COVID-19. The samples were drawn from the first 160 participants of the ongoing ImmuneRACE study and from some 1,300 subjects provided by 6 global collaborators. HLA class I and class II types, where available, came from metadata supplied by the sample provider rather than from assay-based typing. Sample metadata almost always included a de-identified subject ID, COVID-19 status, age in years and sex. The prospective study material was composed of cDNA or gDNA derived from T cells, B-cell-depleted T cells, or PBMCs. Subjects who had been exposed to COVID-19, were actively infected with it, or had recovered from it provided the deeply sampled blood TCRbeta repertoires that made up the dataset. The repertoires were released in a freely available public database intended as a resource for research on the immune response to SARS-CoV-2. Overall results and qualifications from the work: The amount of clinical and demographic metadata varied by source and participant and was provided uncurated.

The cysteine opens and the phenylalanine closes a CDR3 of 11 amino acids. The read is trimmed to its CDR3 DNA, 33 bases read in frame from base 1. The germline V gene (reference sequence) sets CDR1 to SEHNR and CDR2 to FQNEAQ. Another Seattle source contributed samples from volunteer blood donors who had recovered from COVID-19. Each collaborating institution followed its own protocols to collect whole blood in K2EDTA tubes. For TCRbeta analysis, collaborators shipped samples in one of three forms: frozen whole blood, isolated PBMCs, or DNA extracted from either of those sample types. TCRbeta CDR3 regions were amplified from genomic DNA by means of the immunoSEQ Assay, a bias-controlled multiplex PCR. The authors' pipeline ran thus. Nucleated cell counts per sample were estimated from amplification of reference gene primers within the assay. To quantify the absolute abundance of each unique TCRbeta CDR3 rearrangement, sequence reads were collapsed and filtered. For each sample, productive Simpson clonality was calculated by taking the square root of Simpson's diversity index across productive rearrangements. In its TCRdb copy, this immuneACCESS table keeps in-frame sequences only and misses some clones. Where compared with another copy, unresolved V genes explain less than half of these, and the others have no known cause. Clonal size and the V and J genes are those of that table, whereas D and trimming came from the DNA. This sample comprises fewer than 300,000 clones, around 86% of them detected only once. The ten largest clones capture approximately 1.6% of the sample.

The V and J segments used are TRBV7-9 and TRBJ1-2; 9 bases in between match TRBD1. What was sequenced was peripheral blood. This clonotype originated in a woman in her thirties or forties who had recovered from COVID-19. The CDR3 here reads CASTPGTGKDF. The DNA sequence follows: TGTGCCAGCACCCCCGGGACAGGGAAAGACTTC.